This T cell receptor beta chain was captured by sequencing in a study of blood T cell repertoires in COVID-19 (dated by TCRdb to 2020 to 2022). Background on the whole study: Samples from collaborators originated in the United States, Italy and Spain and spanned both the acute and convalescent phases of COVID-19. The material from the prospective study consisted of cDNA or gDNA derived from T cells, B-cell-depleted T cells, or PBMCs. The dataset comprised deeply sampled blood TCRbeta repertoires from subjects exposed to, actively infected with, or recovered from COVID-19. The repertoires were released in a freely available public database meant as a resource for research on the immune response to SARS-CoV-2. Samples came from the ongoing ImmuneRACE study (first 160 participants) plus 1,254 subjects from 6 global collaborators. Sample metadata almost always included a de-identified subject ID, COVID-19 status, age in years and sex. Where available, HLA class I and class II types were taken from metadata supplied by the sample provider and were not determined by assay-based typing.

Whole blood was collected in K2EDTA tubes by collaborating institutions according to the institutions' own protocols. For TCRbeta analysis, collaborators shipped samples as frozen whole blood, isolated PBMCs, or DNA extracted from either of those sample types. The paper as a whole reports these results and caveats: How much clinical and demographic metadata was included differed by source and by participant, and the metadata was provided uncurated.

Based on the germline V gene, the CDR1 and CDR2 sequences are MDHEN and SYDVKM. Trimming removed 6 bases from V and 7 bases from J; the gene matches leave 8 bases unexplained. The CDR3 contains 15 residues, cysteine and phenylalanine counted. Only the CDR3 region is kept as DNA, spanning 45 bases read in frame from base 1. This clone turned up a few times. The clone's antigen remains unknown. Per-base quality was not reported, and no clone a single base away is much larger than it. The immunoSEQ Assay, a bias-controlled multiplex PCR, was used to amplify TCRbeta CDR3 regions from genomic DNA. The source study handled its data this way. The number of nucleated cells in each sample was estimated by amplification of reference gene primers within the assay. To quantify the absolute abundance of each unique TCRbeta CDR3 rearrangement, sequence reads were collapsed and filtered. For each sample, productive Simpson clonality was calculated by taking the square root of Simpson's diversity index across productive rearrangements. TCRdb stores this immuneACCESS table with in-frame sequences only. Part of the clones is absent; in the studies checked, under half of the shortfall reflects unresolved V genes, and no reason is known for the rest. V, J and clone size are those of that table, while D and trimming were read from the DNA. This sample holds tens of thousands of clones; approximately 86% were observed only once. The ten largest make up roughly 5% of the sample.

The sequencing input was peripheral blood. The rearrangement combines TRBV28 with TRBJ2-6, and 8 bases in between align with TRBD1. This receptor was taken from a man aged 45-60 years with active or convalescent COVID-19. The nucleotides read TGTGCCAGCAGCAACAGGGGGTGGGGAGCCAACGTCCTGACTTTC. Translated, it gives CASSNRGWGANVLTF.